The 28 T cell receptor gamma chains presented below share a single source sample, sequenced in a study of γδ T cells in repeated Plasmodium falciparum infection. Gammadelta T cells were flow-sorted from PBMC into Vgamma9/Vdelta2+ and Vdelta2-negative populations for bulk analysis. TCRdb reanalysed the multiplex PCR reads with CATT. This table holds about 26,000 gamma-chain clones, around 3% found once. The specimen was gamma-delta T cells from blood. These receptors all come from a pool of human donors (malaria-infected and uninfected, not separated).

Note on this clone: TCRdb has a much larger clone's protein, which differs at residue 3 from the translation of this DNA, likely because of a read error; what is shown is the protein translated from the DNA. In nucleotides, the CDR3 is TGTGCCATCTGGGGCAGAAATAGTGATTGGATCAAGACGTTT. Its protein product is CAIWGRNSDWIKTF. The V and J genes are TRGV5P and TRGJP2. Assignment of the J gene here rests on matching the DNA to germline, because TCRdb gives none. TRGV5P is deemed a pseudogene. This CDR3 has 14 amino acids.

In this sample, this clone turned up many times. TCRdb's listed protein matches a much larger clone and diverges from this DNA's translation at residue 6, likely through a read error; the protein shown comes from the DNA. The V and J genes are TRGV4 and TRGJP1. The J gene is absent in TCRdb and was assigned here via DNA matching to germline. The CDR3 spans 15 residues. Trimming took 5 bases from V and 0 from J; bases not matched to a gene: 6. CDR1 and CDR2 (germline): EGSTGY, YDSYTSSV. This CDR3 reads CATWGVYTTGWFKIF. The CDR3 DNA is TGTGCCACCTGGGGAGTCTATACCACTGGTTGGTTCAAGATATTT.

Remarks on this clone: This clone may be a read error of a much larger clone one base away. The V gene is listed as TRGV5; no J gene was called. Germline V gene lookup returns CDR1 VINAFY and CDR2 YDVSNSKD. The CDR3 length is 16 residues. CDR3 in DNA: TGTGCCACCTGGGACGATCGCGACGATAATTATTATAAGGAACTCTTT. Translating it yields CATWDDRDDNYYKELF.

A word on this clone: The DNA is omitted, as the CDR3 cannot be located on it reliably, and the CDR3 follows TCRdb's listing. Here the V gene is TRGV9, but the J gene went uncalled. 33 amino acids form the CDR3, both terminal residues included. Looked up from germline, CDR1 is GITISATS and CDR2 is ISYDGTV (reference sequence). The CDR3 spells CALWEGYRDYYKKLFGSEQHWLSQVSIGRIQHF.

This clone was picked up many times. This DNA's translation and the protein TCRdb lists, from a much larger clone, do not match at residue 12, likely due to a read error; the protein shown is translated from the DNA. This chain joins TRGV9 and TRGJP2. Germline assignment: CDR1 GITISATS and CDR2 ISYDGTV (reference sequence). The CDR3 has 14 amino acids. CDR3 residues: CALWEVSSDWIQTF. The DNA for the CDR3 is TGTGCCTTGTGGGAGGTGAGTAGTGATTGGATCCAGACGTTT.

This clone has ten or more counts. The protein TCRdb lists belongs to a much larger clone and differs from this DNA's translation at residue 9, which points to a read error; the protein shown is made from the DNA. The gene calls are TRGV8 and TRGJ1 or TRGJ2. No J gene was available from TCRdb, and it was assigned here by a germline match of the DNA. Germline V gene lookup returns CDR1 VENAVY and CDR2 YDSYNSRV. The CDR3 loop spans 12 amino acids. The CDR3 DNA reads as TGTGCCACCTGGGATAGCCCTTATAGGAAACTCTTT. This encodes CATWDSPYRKLF.

With regard to this clone: One base away lies a much larger clone, so this may be a sequencing read error. Here the V gene is TRGV3, but the J gene went uncalled. Germline CDR1 VTNTFY, CDR2 YDVSTARD (reference sequence). The CDR3 runs to 16 residues. CDR3 residues: CATWDRLGQNYYKQLF. In DNA form, the CDR3 reads TGTGCCACCTGGGACAGGCTTGGTCAAAATTATTATAAGCAACTCTTT.

This clone was picked up many times. With a far larger clone one base away, a read error is the likely cause. Other nucleotide sequences from this sample produce the same CDR3. This chain links TRGV9 with TRGJP2. V was pared by 3 bases and J by 3 bases, with 7 bases of the junction left unmatched. From germline, CDR1 is GITISATS and CDR2 ISYDGTV (reference sequence). This CDR3 has 15 residues. The CDR3 loop is CALWEPVGSDWIKTF. CDR3 bases: TGTGCCTTGTGGGAGCCGGTAGGTAGTGATTGGATCAAGACGTTT.

About this clone itself: The protein given by TCRdb reflects a much larger clone and differs at residue 3 from this DNA's translation, likely from a read error; the protein shown is the DNA's translation. The chain couples TRGV8 to TRGJ1 or TRGJ2. Here the J gene was assigned by germline matching of the DNA, as TCRdb has none. Looked up from germline, CDR1 is VENAVY and CDR2 is YDSYNSRV. The CDR3 covers 12 residues. The CDR3, as DNA: TGTGCCGCCTGGGATAGACCCTATAAGAAACTCTTT. This codes for CAAWDRPYKKLF.

Regarding this clone: This likely traces to a read error, being one base from a far larger clone. The sample carries other DNA sequences with the same CDR3. The gene calls are TRGV2 and TRGJ1 or TRGJ2. Because TCRdb records no J gene, it was assigned here through a match of the DNA to germline. Germline V gene sequence: CDR1 EGSNGY, CDR2 YDSYNSKV. The CDR3 consists of 15 residues. Trimming cost V 5 bases and J 2 bases; bases outside gene matches: 12. CDR3 bases: TGTGCCACCTGGGCCTCGGGGGGTGATTATTATAAGAAACTCTTT. This codes for CATWASGGDYYKKLF.

This clone was recorded many times. TCRdb records a much larger clone's protein for this DNA, with a difference at residue 14 that likely arises from a read error; the protein given is the translation of the DNA. The chain joins TRGV9 to TRGJP. This CDR3 comprises 16 residues. Per germline, CDR1 GITISATS and CDR2 ISYDGTV (reference sequence). CDR3 DNA: TGTGCCTTGTGGGAGGTGCGGGTGATGGGCAAAAAAATCGAGGTATTT. Translating gives CALWEVRVMGKKIEVF.

This clone was observed a few times. A far larger clone is a single base away, which makes a read error likely. Additional DNA sequences in this sample encode the identical CDR3. CDR3 loop: CALWEPKTYYKKLF. The DNA of the CDR3 is TGTGCCTTGTGGGAGCCGAAGACTTATTACAAGAAACTCTTT. The chain joins TRGV9 to TRGJ1 or TRGJ2. The J gene, left out of TCRdb, was set here by checking the DNA against germline. This CDR3 region has 14 residues. The germline V gene has CDR1 GITISATS and CDR2 ISYDGTV (reference sequence).

This clone was found a few times. The protein TCRdb lists belongs to a much larger clone and differs from this DNA's translation at residue 10, which points to a read error; the protein shown is made from the DNA. The V gene is TRGV4, the J gene TRGJ1 or TRGJ2. Assignment of the J gene here rests on matching the DNA to germline, because TCRdb gives none. The length of the CDR3 is 14 residues. From germline, CDR1 is EGSTGY and CDR2 YDSYTSSV. The DNA for the CDR3 is TGTGCCACCTGGGATGTCCCGAATTATGATAAGAAACTCTTT. Encoded protein: CATWDVPNYDKKLF.

This clone has at least ten counts. A much larger clone lies a single base off, so this may be a read error. DNA of the CDR3: TGTGCCACCTGGGACCAATATTATAAGAAACTCTTT. This codes for CATWDQYYKKLF. J is TRGJ1 or TRGJ2 and V is TRGV3. The J gene comes from matching the DNA to germline here; TCRdb lacks it. Germline CDR1 reads VTNTFY; CDR2 reads YDVSTARD (reference sequence). Trimming removed 3 bases from V and 4 bases from J; junction bases left unmatched: 3. The CDR3 runs 12 residues.

Regarding this clone: With only one base between it and a far larger clone, this is likely a read error. This CDR3 is also generated by other DNA sequences in the sample. The chain is built from TRGV9 and TRGJ1 or TRGJ2. TCRdb offers no J gene call, so here the DNA was matched to germline to obtain one. CDR3 length: 14 amino acids. Germline values: CDR1 GITISATS, CDR2 ISYDGTV (reference sequence). The chain's CDR3 is CALWEGCRYYKKLF. The CDR3 nucleotides read TGTGCCTTGTGGGAGGGCTGTCGTTATTACAAGAAACTCTTT.

This clone was observed at least ten times. The gene calls are TRGV8 and TRGJP2. The CDR3 is 14 amino acids. Germline CDR1 VENAVY, CDR2 YDSYNSRV. V shed 2 bases and J 3 bases; nucleotides not matched to a gene: 3. CDR3 in amino acids: CATWDTGSDWIKTF. CDR3 nucleotide sequence: TGTGCCACCTGGGATACGGGTAGTGATTGGATCAAGACGTTT.

This clone was observed at least ten times. This sequence joins TRGV9 and TRGJP. CDR1 is GITISATS, CDR2 ISYDGTV, per germline (reference sequence). This CDR3 is 16 amino acids long. J was trimmed by 7 bases and V by 1 base; bases with no gene match: 4. The CDR3 bases are TGTGCCTTGTGGGAGGTTTATGAGTTGGGCAAAAAAATCAAGGTATTT. Translated: CALWEVYELGKKIKVF.

The table lists this clone with many counts. The J gene is uncalled and the V gene is TRGV2. In germline, CDR1 is EGSNGY, CDR2 YDSYNSKV. CDR3 length: 14 amino acids. As DNA, the CDR3 is TGTGCCACCTGGGACGGGCTAGTTGTTTATAAGGAACTCTTT. It specifies CATWDGLVVYKELF.

This chain's CDR3 is CATWGRRTKKLF. As DNA, the CDR3 is TGTGCCACCTGGGGTAGACGGACCAAGAAACTCTTT. V and J are TRGV8 and TRGJ1 or TRGJ2. TCRdb lists no J gene, so it was determined here by aligning the DNA to germline. The CDR3 runs to 12 residues. From germline, CDR1 is VENAVY and CDR2 YDSYNSRV. The ends lost 5 bases at V and 10 bases at J; junction bases unmatched: 11.

On this clone: With a far larger clone one base away, a read error is the likely cause. Additional DNA sequences in this sample encode the identical CDR3. The chain employs TRGV9 and TRGJP2. The J gene was not available in TCRdb and was assigned here by matching the DNA to germline segments. CDR1 and CDR2 (germline): GITISATS, ISYDGTV (reference sequence). CDR3 length: 14 residues. CDR3 bases: TGTGCCCTGTGGGAGGTGCACGGTGATTGGATCAAGACGTTT. Translated: CALWEVHGDWIKTF.

Comment on this clone: A far larger clone is just one base off, so this is likely a read error. In the same sample, other DNA sequences code for this CDR3. Written as DNA, the CDR3 is TGTGCCTTGTGGGAGGTTCATCCTCAAGAGTTGGGCAAAAAAATCAAAGTATTT. Encoded protein: CALWEVHPQELGKKIKVF. The V gene corresponds to TRGV9; no J gene was called. The length of the CDR3 is 18 residues. Germline CDR1 reads GITISATS; CDR2 reads ISYDGTV (reference sequence).

This clone was seen ten or more times. The J gene is TRGJP2, the V gene TRGV2. Matching the DNA to germline supplied the J gene, which TCRdb does not give. CDR1 is EGSNGY and CDR2 is YDSYNSKV in the germline V gene. Trimming cost V 6 bases and J 2 bases; bases outside gene matches: 15. CDR3 length: 17 amino acids. For the CDR3, the DNA is TGTGCCACCTGGACCCATAAACGGAGGAGTAGTGATTGGATCAAGACGTTT. Protein: CATWTHKRRSSDWIKTF.

In this sample, this clone turned up many times. TCRdb's protein for this DNA is that of a much larger clone and differs from the translation at residue 11, likely a read error; the protein shown is the DNA translation. V and J are TRGV9 and TRGJ1 or TRGJ2. The germline gives CDR1 GITISATS, CDR2 ISYDGTV (reference sequence). The CDR3 runs 15 residues. In DNA form, the CDR3 reads TGTGCCTTGTGGGATGTCAATCAGAATTATGATAAGAAACTCTTT. This codes for CALWDVNQNYDKKLF.

This clone has ten or more counts. A far more abundant clone sits one base away, making this likely a read error. Other DNA variants within this sample encode the same CDR3. The chain is built from TRGV9 and TRGJ1 or TRGJ2. The J gene, not given by TCRdb, was assigned here from a germline match of the nucleotide sequence. With V trimmed by 9 bases and J by 0 bases, 5 bases remained unmatched. This CDR3 spans 12 amino acids. Per the germline V gene, CDR1 is GITISATS and CDR2 is ISYDGTV (reference sequence). CDR3 sequence: CALRLNYYKKLF. The CDR3 DNA is TGTGCCTTGCGTCTGAATTATTATAAGAAACTCTTT.

This clone was observed many times. TCRdb and the translated DNA give different amino acids at residue 7; the protein presented here is the one translated from the DNA. The chain recombines TRGV4 with TRGJ1 or TRGJ2. The junction had 6 bases not matched to a gene; V was cut back by 5 bases and J by 8 bases. The germline gives CDR1 EGSTGY, CDR2 YDSYTSSV. There are 11 residues in the CDR3. CDR3 sequence (DNA): TGTGCCACCTGGGTAGATCATAAGAAACTCTTT. Protein: CATWVDHKKLF.

Ten or more counts support this clone. This DNA's translation differs at residue 10 from TCRdb's protein, which comes from a much larger clone; a read error is likely, and the protein shown is translated from the DNA. The chain couples TRGV9 to TRGJP1. The J gene is not listed in TCRdb, so it was assigned here from a DNA match to germline. This CDR3 spans 15 amino acids. The germline CDR1 and CDR2 sequences are GITISATS and ISYDGTV (reference sequence). The CDR3 spells CALWELYTTSWFKIF. CDR3 in DNA: TGTGCCTTGTGGGAGTTATATACCACTAGTTGGTTCAAGATATTT.

This clone was seen more than once but under ten times. This sequence is one base from a far larger clone and is likely a read error. It is unclear where the CDR3 begins or ends on the DNA, so no DNA is shown, and the CDR3 is as TCRdb lists it. V gene TRGV2 was called; the J gene was not. With termini counted, the CDR3 has 32 amino acids. In germline, CDR1 is EGSNGY, CDR2 YDSYNSKV. This chain's CDR3 is CATWDGRRIIRNSLAVEQHLLSQVSIGRIQHF.

This clone was seen more than once but under ten times. The translation of this DNA and the TCRdb protein of a much larger clone differ at residue 5, probably owing to a read error; the protein shown here is translated from the DNA. This sequence joins TRGV9 and TRGJ1 or TRGJ2. The J gene was missing in TCRdb and was found by matching the end of the DNA to germline. Germline-derived CDR1 and CDR2 are GITISATS and ISYDGTV (reference sequence). J lost 0 bases, V lost 5 bases, and 10 bases had no gene match. The CDR3 consists of 15 residues. The CDR3 DNA follows: TGTGCCTTGTGGGGGGAATTTTCGAATTATTATAAGAAACTCTTT. Translation: CALWGEFSNYYKKLF.